This T cell receptor beta chain was recorded in a study of blood T cell repertoires in COVID-19. Worth noting for this clone: The junction departs from the called germline gene at one end, perhaps through a read error.

Per the germline V gene, CDR1 is MNHNS and CDR2 is SASEGT. This CDR3 is built from 17 residues. Per the original methods: Estimation of nucleated cell counts was performed using reference gene primer amplification. Produced via immunoSEQ multiplex PCR; TCRdb's table is partial and in-frame only. V and J calls and clone size are as listed in that table; D and trimming were resolved from the DNA. The sample consists of approximately 97,000 clones, almost 90% of them appearing once. The clonotype was recovered from a man in his fifties with COVID-19, enrolled during active disease. This chain connects TRBV6-1 to TRBJ1-5, with TRBD1 as a possible D gene (5 bases). Material for sequencing was peripheral blood. CDR3 sequence: CASTEESHWGRDQPQHF. Written as DNA, the CDR3 is TGTGCCAGCACTGAAGAGAGTCACTGGGGCCGGGATCAGCCCCAGCATTTT.